The rows below give T cell receptor beta chains drawn from one sample of a study of T cell repertoires in cytomegalovirus infection. Each CDR3 protein gets one entry after TCRdb re-called the reads with MiXCR. Of fewer than 650,000 distinct CDR3 sequences in the sample, roughly 42% were seen once. The antigens for these receptors are not known. The specimen comprised cultured PBMCs, sampled from culture after CMV antigen stimulation. The receptors here all came from a human donor in good health (CMV status not recorded). Some clones in this sample may be carry-over from other donors' samples. CDR3s include the opening cysteine and the closing phenylalanine or tryptophan. The D gene is left open where the match is weak. Size tells how often a clone was seen (once, few, many) or the class of an expanded clone, and some rows leave it out.

d_call: TRBD2; v_call: TRBV19; j_call: TRBJ2-1; clone_size: -; cdr3_nt: TGTGCCAGTAGTGGGGCTAGCGGGGCCTACAATGAGCAGTTCTTC; cdr3_aa: CASSGASGAYNEQFF
d_call: TRBD1; v_call: TRBV9; j_call: TRBJ2-7; clone_size: -; cdr3_nt: TGTGCCAGCAGCCCCTCGGGACAGGGGGGAAGGGAGCAGTACTTC; cdr3_aa: CASSPSGQGGREQYF
d_call: TRBD1; v_call: TRBV7-2; j_call: TRBJ2-3; clone_size: -; cdr3_nt: TGTGCCAGCAGCTTTGACAGGGTAATGGATACGCAGTATTTT; cdr3_aa: CASSFDRVMDTQYF
d_call: -; v_call: TRBV19; j_call: TRBJ1-5; clone_size: few; cdr3_nt: TGTGCCAGTAGTGGGACCGGCTTTGTAATGCCCCAGCATTTT; cdr3_aa: CASSGTGFVMPQHF
d_call: TRBD2; v_call: TRBV7-6; j_call: TRBJ2-3; clone_size: -; cdr3_nt: TGTGCCAGCAGCCGAGCGGGGGGGCTGCCAGATACGCAGTATTTT; cdr3_aa: CASSRAGGLPDTQYF
d_call: -; v_call: TRBV19; j_call: TRBJ2-5; clone_size: few; cdr3_nt: TGTGCCAGTAGGAAGCCACCAGAGACCCAGTACTTC; cdr3_aa: CASRKPPETQYF
d_call: -; v_call: TRBV7-2; j_call: TRBJ1-5; clone_size: -; cdr3_nt: TGTGCCAGCAGCTTAGATGGAGGGCGCAATCAGCCCCAGCATTTT; cdr3_aa: CASSLDGGRNQPQHF
d_call: -; v_call: TRBV7-2; j_call: TRBJ1-1; clone_size: many; cdr3_nt: TGTGCCAGCAGCCCCTGGGGAGGGAACACTGAAGCTTTCTTT; cdr3_aa: CASSPWGGNTEAFF
d_call: TRBD2; v_call: TRBV20-1; j_call: TRBJ2-7; clone_size: once; cdr3_nt: TGCAGTGCTCCTAAACTCGGACTAGCGGGAGCCGTCGAGCAGTACTTC; cdr3_aa: CSAPKLGLAGAVEQYF
d_call: -; v_call: TRBV7-2; j_call: TRBJ2-1; clone_size: few; cdr3_nt: TGTGCCAGCAGCCGACAACTCGTGTATGAGCAGTTCTTC; cdr3_aa: CASSRQLVYEQFF
d_call: TRBD2; v_call: TRBV6-2/TRBV6-3; j_call: TRBJ2-1; clone_size: few; cdr3_nt: TGTGCCAGCAGTTACTCGGGCAGGGGGGTAGCGGGAGCCGAGCAGTTCTTC; cdr3_aa: CASSYSGRGVAGAEQFF
d_call: TRBD1; v_call: TRBV6-2/TRBV6-3; j_call: TRBJ1-5; clone_size: few; cdr3_nt: TGTGCCAGCAGATCTCTACAGGGGCAAAGCAATCAGCCCCAGCATTTT; cdr3_aa: CASRSLQGQSNQPQHF
d_call: -; v_call: TRBV6-6; j_call: TRBJ1-2; clone_size: -; cdr3_nt: TGTGCCAGCAGAGAGACAGGCCTTTCGGATGGCTACACCTTC; cdr3_aa: CASRETGLSDGYTF
d_call: TRBD2; v_call: TRBV12-3/TRBV12-4; j_call: TRBJ2-2; clone_size: -; cdr3_nt: TGTGCCAGCAGGACGTCGGCTTTGAGCGGGACGTACACCGGGGAGCTGTTTTTT; cdr3_aa: CASRTSALSGTYTGELFF
d_call: TRBD2; v_call: TRBV10-3; j_call: TRBJ2-2; clone_size: -; cdr3_nt: TGTGCCACCGGGGGGGGGGGGCCGAACACCGGGGAGCTGTTTTTT; cdr3_aa: CATGGGGPNTGELFF
d_call: -; v_call: TRBV2; j_call: TRBJ2-3; clone_size: once; cdr3_nt: TGTGCCAGCACCGGTGGGGGGACCCCAGATACGCAGTATTTT; cdr3_aa: CASTGGGTPDTQYF
d_call: TRBD1; v_call: TRBV20-1; j_call: TRBJ2-3; clone_size: few; cdr3_nt: TGCAGTGCAGATTCCGGGACAGGGCCGGCAGATACGCAGTATTTT; cdr3_aa: CSADSGTGPADTQYF
d_call: TRBD1; v_call: TRBV7-8; j_call: TRBJ2-7; clone_size: -; cdr3_nt: TGTGCCAGCAGCTCGAACCCGGGACAGGGTTCCTACGAGCAGTACTTC; cdr3_aa: CASSSNPGQGSYEQYF
d_call: -; v_call: TRBV7-2; j_call: TRBJ2-5; clone_size: many; cdr3_nt: TGTGCCAGCAGCCGAGCATGGGGGCAGGGCGAGACCCAGTACTTC; cdr3_aa: CASSRAWGQGETQYF
d_call: -; v_call: TRBV28; j_call: TRBJ1-2; clone_size: -; cdr3_nt: TGTGCCAGCAACACAGGAGGGGAGTGGGGCTATGGCTACACCTTC; cdr3_aa: CASNTGGEWGYGYTF
d_call: TRBD1; v_call: TRBV5-1; j_call: TRBJ2-1; clone_size: -; cdr3_nt: TGCGCCAGCAGCTTTGATCCCGGGACAGCGAAAGATGAGCAGTTCTTC; cdr3_aa: CASSFDPGTAKDEQFF
d_call: -; v_call: TRBV6-6; j_call: TRBJ2-1; clone_size: few; cdr3_nt: TGTGCCAGCGGGGGGGGGCCGGATGAGCAGTTCTTC; cdr3_aa: CASGGGPDEQFF